This T cell receptor beta chain emerged from a study of blood T cell repertoires in COVID-19. CDR3 length: 14 amino acids. CDR1 SGDLS and CDR2 YYNGEE come from the germline V gene. With 0 bases clipped from V and 6 bases from J, the junction kept 6 bases outside the gene matches. Authors' data handling: Cell counts per sample came from amplifying reference gene primers. Libraries were prepared by immunoSEQ multiplex PCR; TCRdb keeps only in-frame clonotypes and omits some of them. The V and J calls and clone size were taken over from that table, and D and trimming were inferred from the DNA. Here the sample spans about 140,000 clones, more than 75% being singletons.

This TCR derives from a man aged 50 to 60 who had recovered from COVID-19. The chain employs TRBV9 and TRBJ2-7, with TRBD1 identical over 7 bases. Specimen: peripheral blood. The CDR3 DNA sequence: TGTGCCAGCAGCGTAGGAGTAGGGGGCGGCGAGCAGTACTTC. Amino acid sequence: CASSVGVGGGEQYF.